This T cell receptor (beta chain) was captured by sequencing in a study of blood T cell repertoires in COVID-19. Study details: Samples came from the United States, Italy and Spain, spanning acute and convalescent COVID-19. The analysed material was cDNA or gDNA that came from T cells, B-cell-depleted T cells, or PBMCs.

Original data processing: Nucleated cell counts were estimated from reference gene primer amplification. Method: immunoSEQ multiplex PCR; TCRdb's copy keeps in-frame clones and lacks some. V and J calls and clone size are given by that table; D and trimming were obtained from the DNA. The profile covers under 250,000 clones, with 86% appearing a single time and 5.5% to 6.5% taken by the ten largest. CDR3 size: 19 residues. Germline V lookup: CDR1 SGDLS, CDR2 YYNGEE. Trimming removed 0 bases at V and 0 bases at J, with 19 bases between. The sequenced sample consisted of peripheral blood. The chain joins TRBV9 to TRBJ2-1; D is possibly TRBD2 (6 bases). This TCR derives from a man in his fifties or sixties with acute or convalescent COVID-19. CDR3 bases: TGTGCCAGCAGCGTAGGGGTAGCGGCCTCCTGGGGCTCCTACAATGAGCAGTTCTTC. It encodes CASSVGVAASWGSYNEQFF.